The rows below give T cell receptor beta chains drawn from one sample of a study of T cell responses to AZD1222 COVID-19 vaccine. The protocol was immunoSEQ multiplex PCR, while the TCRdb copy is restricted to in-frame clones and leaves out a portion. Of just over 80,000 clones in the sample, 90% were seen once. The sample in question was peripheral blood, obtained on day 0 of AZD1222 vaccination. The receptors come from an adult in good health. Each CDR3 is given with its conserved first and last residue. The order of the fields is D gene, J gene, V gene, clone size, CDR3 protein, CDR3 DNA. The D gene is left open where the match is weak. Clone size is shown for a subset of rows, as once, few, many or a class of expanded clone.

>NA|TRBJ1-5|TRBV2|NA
CASSDGNSNQPQHF
TGTGCCAGCAGTGACGGCAATAGCAATCAGCCCCAGCATTTT
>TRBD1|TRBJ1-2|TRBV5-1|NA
CASSLGQGGTGYTF
TGCGCCAGCAGCTTGGGACAGGGGGGAACTGGCTACACCTTC
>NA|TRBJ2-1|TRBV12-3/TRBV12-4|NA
CASRRDVYNEQFF
TGTGCCAGCCGGCGGGATGTGTACAATGAGCAGTTCTTC
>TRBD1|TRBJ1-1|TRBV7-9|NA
CASILDRGTEAFF
TGTGCCAGCATCCTCGACAGGGGGACTGAAGCTTTCTTT
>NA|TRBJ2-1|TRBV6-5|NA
CASSYRAGAYNEQFF
TGTGCCAGCAGTTACAGGGCAGGGGCGTACAATGAGCAGTTCTTC
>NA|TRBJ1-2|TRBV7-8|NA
CASSLGVYGSSDQTAYGYTF
TGTGCCAGCAGCCTAGGGGTGTACGGCTCCTCCGACCAGACTGCTTATGGCTACACCTTC
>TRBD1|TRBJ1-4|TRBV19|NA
CASRRQGASEKLFF
TGTGCCAGTAGGAGACAGGGGGCTTCTGAAAAACTGTTTTTT
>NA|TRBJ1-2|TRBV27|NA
CASRPSGENYGYTF
TGTGCCAGCAGGCCCAGTGGGGAGAACTATGGCTACACCTTC
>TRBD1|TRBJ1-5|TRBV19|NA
CASSPYNRGLQPQHF
TGTGCCAGTAGTCCGTACAACAGGGGGCTTCAGCCCCAGCATTTT
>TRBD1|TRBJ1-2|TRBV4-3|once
CASSQETGVNYGYTF
TGCGCCAGCAGCCAAGAGACAGGGGTTAACTATGGCTACACCTTC
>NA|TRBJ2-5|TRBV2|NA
CASEGFGDYRETQYF
TGTGCCAGCGAGGGGTTCGGCGACTACAGGGAGACCCAGTACTTC
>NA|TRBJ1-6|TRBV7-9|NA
CASSLGEGVFGNSPLHF
TGTGCCAGCAGCCTAGGGGAAGGGGTTTTTGGTAATTCACCCCTCCACTTT
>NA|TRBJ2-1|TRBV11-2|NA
CASSFLANPYVEQFF
TGTGCCAGCAGCTTCCTAGCGAACCCCTACGTGGAGCAGTTCTTC
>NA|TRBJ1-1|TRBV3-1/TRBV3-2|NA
CASSQVFGGTEAFF
TGTGCCAGCAGCCAAGTTTTCGGGGGGACTGAAGCTTTCTTT
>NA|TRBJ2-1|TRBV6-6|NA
CASSTPWNEQFF
TGTGCCAGCAGCACACCTTGGAATGAGCAGTTCTTC
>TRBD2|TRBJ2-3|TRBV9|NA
CASSMGLALADTQYF
TGTGCCAGCAGCATGGGACTAGCGTTGGCAGATACGCAGTATTTT
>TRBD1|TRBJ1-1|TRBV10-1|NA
CASSERGNTGGIRTEAFF
TGCGCCAGCAGTGAGCGGGGAAACACAGGGGGCATACGGACTGAAGCTTTCTTT
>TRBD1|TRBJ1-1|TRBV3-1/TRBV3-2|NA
CASSRQGEPEAFF
TGTGCCAGCAGCCGACAGGGGGAACCTGAAGCTTTCTTT
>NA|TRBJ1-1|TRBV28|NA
CAIGSSLMNTEAFF
TGTGCCATTGGGAGTAGTCTCATGAACACTGAAGCTTTCTTT
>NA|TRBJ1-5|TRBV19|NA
CASSTDRSHQPQHF
TGTGCCAGTTCGACGGACAGAAGCCATCAGCCCCAGCATTTT
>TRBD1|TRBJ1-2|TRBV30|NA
CAFHRGLDGYTF
TGTGCCTTTCACAGGGGGCTCGATGGCTACACCTTC
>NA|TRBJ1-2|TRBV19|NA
CASSRGVNGYTF
TGTGCCAGTAGTAGAGGGGTTAACGGCTACACCTTC
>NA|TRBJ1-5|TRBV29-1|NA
CSVAQGPNQPQHF
TGCAGCGTTGCACAGGGTCCAAATCAGCCCCAGCATTTT